This T cell receptor (beta chain) comes out of a study of metastatic and nonmetastatic thyroid tumors. V lost 6 bases, J lost 1 base, and 13 bases lay in between. The CDR3 is 14 residues long. TCRdb reassembled clones from the PCR reads with MiXCR. Of almost 8,500 clones listed, approximately 40% are singletons. No treatment had been given to any patient before thyroid surgery. A few counts support this clone. The TCR comes from a male donor with papillary thyroid cancer or a benign thyroid nodule (not recorded which). Some clones in this sample may be carry-over from other donors' samples. The chain combines TRBV12-3 or TRBV12-4 with TRBJ2-7; TRBD1 might be the D (6 bases). Sequencing used tumor tissue. CDR3 in amino acids: CASSRTVLSYEQYF. The CDR3 DNA sequence: TGTGCCAGCAGCCGGACAGTTTTGTCCTACGAGCAGTACTTC.